The present T cell receptor beta chain was sequenced within a study of blood T cell repertoires in COVID-19. In the study overall: Whether acute or convalescent, the COVID-19 samples came from the United States, Italy and Spain. T cells, B-cell-depleted T cells, or PBMCs provided the cDNA or gDNA that served as material.

While infection was still active, Seattle patients were enrolled and then followed longitudinally. Per the original methods: Estimation of nucleated cell counts was performed using reference gene primer amplification. Assay: immunoSEQ multiplex PCR; the TCRdb copy retains only in-frame clones and omits some. The V and J calls and clone size come from that table; D and trimming were worked out from the DNA. The profile covers fewer than 450,000 clones, with approximately 89% appearing a single time and over 10% taken by the ten largest. Trimming removed 8 bases from V and 8 bases from J; junction bases left unmatched: 13. Germline V gene data show CDR1 as GTSNPN and CDR2 as SVGIG (reference sequence). CDR3 length: 13 amino acids.

Sample: peripheral blood. This sequence originates from a woman between 45 and 65 years old with COVID-19, enrolled during active disease. The chain carries TRBV30 and TRBJ1-2; TRBD1 matches 8 bases. CDR3 residues: CAHGVGQGAGYTF. In DNA form, the CDR3 reads TGTGCCCATGGAGTCGGGCAGGGGGCGGGCTACACCTTC.